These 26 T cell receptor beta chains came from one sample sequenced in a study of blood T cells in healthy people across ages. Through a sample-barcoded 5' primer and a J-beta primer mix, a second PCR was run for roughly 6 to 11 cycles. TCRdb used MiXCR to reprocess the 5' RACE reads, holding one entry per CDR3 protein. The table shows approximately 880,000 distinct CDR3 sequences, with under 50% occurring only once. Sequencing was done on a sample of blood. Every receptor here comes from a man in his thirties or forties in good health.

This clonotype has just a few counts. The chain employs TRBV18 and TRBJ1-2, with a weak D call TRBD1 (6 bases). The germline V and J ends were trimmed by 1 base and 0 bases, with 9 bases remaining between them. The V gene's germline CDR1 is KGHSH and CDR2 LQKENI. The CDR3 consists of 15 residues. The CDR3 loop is CASSPQQGSNYGYTF. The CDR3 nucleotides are TGTGCCAGCTCACCACAGCAGGGGTCTAACTATGGCTACACCTTC.

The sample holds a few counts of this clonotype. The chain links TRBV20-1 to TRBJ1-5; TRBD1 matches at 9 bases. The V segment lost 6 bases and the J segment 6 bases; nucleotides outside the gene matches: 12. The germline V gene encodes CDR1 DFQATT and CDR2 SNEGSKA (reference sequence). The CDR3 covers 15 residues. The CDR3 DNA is TGCAGTGCCCCCCGGCCGGGACAGGGTAGTCAGCCCCAGCATTTT. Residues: CSAPRPGQGSQPQHF.

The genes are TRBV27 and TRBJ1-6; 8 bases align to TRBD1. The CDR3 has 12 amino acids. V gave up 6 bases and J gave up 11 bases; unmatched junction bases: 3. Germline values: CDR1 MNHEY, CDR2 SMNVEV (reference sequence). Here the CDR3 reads CASSDRGAPLHF. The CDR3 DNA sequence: TGTGCCAGCAGCGACAGGGGAGCACCCCTCCACTTT.

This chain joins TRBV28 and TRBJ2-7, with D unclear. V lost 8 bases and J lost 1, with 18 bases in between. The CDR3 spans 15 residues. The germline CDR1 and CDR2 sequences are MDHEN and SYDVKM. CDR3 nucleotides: TGTGCCAGCGAACCTGCCTCGACTGCATCCTACGAGCAGTACTTC. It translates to CASEPASTASYEQYF.

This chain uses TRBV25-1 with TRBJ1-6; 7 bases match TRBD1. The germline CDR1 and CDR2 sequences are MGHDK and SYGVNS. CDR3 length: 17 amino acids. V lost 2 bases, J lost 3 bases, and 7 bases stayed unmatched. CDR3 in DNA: TGTGCCAGCAGTGAAGTCAGGGGACAGTTCTATAATTCACCCCTCCACTTT. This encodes CASSEVRGQFYNSPLHF.

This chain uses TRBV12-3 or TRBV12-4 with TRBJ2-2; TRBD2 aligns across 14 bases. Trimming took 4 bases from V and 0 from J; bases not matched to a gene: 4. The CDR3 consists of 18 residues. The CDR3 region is CASSWTSGGLANTGELFF. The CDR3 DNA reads TGTGCCAGCAGTTGGACTAGCGGGGGGTTGGCGAACACCGGGGAGCTGTTTTTT.

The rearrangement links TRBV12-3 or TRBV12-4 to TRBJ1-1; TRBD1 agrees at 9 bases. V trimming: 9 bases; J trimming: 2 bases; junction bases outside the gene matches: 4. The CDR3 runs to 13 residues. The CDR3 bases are TGTGCCAGTGGGGACAGGGATAACACTGAAGCTTTCTTT. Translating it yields CASGDRDNTEAFF.

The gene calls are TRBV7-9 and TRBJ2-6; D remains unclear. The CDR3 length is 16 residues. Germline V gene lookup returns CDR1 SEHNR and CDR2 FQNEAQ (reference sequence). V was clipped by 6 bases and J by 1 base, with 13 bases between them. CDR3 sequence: CASSPLDPSGANVLTF. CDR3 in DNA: TGTGCCAGCAGTCCTCTTGACCCGTCTGGGGCCAACGTCCTGACTTTC.

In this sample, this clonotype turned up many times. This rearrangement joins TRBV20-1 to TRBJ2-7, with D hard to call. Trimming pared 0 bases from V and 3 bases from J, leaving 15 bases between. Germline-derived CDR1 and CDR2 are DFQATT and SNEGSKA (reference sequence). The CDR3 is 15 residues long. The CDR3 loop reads CSARDRSKSLYEQYF. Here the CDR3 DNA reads TGCAGTGCTAGAGATAGAAGCAAAAGCCTCTACGAGCAGTACTTC.

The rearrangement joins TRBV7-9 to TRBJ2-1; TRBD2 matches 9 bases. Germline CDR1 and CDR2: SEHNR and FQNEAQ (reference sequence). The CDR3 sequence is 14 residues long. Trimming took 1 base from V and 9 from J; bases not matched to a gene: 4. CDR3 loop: CASSLGNSGGEQFF. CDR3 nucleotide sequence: TGTGCCAGCAGCTTAGGTAATAGCGGGGGTGAGCAGTTCTTC. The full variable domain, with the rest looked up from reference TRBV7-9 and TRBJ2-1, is DTGVSQNPRHKITKRGQNVTFRCDPISEHNRLYWYRQTLGQGPEFLTYFQNEAQLEKSRLLSDRFSAERPKGSFSTLEIQRTEQGDSAMYLCASSLGNSGGEQFFGPGTRLTVL.

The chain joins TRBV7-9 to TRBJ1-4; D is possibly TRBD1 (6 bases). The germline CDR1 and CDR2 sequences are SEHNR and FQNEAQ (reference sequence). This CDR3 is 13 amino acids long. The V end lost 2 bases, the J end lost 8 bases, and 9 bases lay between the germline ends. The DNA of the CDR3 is TGTGCCAGCAGCTTATCAGGGGTAGAAAAACTGTTTTTT. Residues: CASSLSGVEKLFF.

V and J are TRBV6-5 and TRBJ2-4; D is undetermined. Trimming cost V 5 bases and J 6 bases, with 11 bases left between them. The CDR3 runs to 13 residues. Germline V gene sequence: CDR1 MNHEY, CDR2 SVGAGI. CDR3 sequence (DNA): TGTGCCAGCAGTGAGCCGGCAACAAACATTCAGTACTTC. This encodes CASSEPATNIQYF.

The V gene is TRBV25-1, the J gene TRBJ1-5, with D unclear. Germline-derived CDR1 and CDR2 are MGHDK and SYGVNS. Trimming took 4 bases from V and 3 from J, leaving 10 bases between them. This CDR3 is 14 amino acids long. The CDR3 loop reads CASSATGFNQPQHF. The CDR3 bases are TGTGCCAGCAGTGCGACTGGTTTCAATCAGCCCCAGCATTTT.

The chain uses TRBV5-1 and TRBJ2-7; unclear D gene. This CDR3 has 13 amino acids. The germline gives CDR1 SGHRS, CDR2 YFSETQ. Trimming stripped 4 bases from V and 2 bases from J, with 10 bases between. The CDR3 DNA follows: TGCGCCAGCAGCAGGGCGTCTACCTACGAGCAGTACTTC. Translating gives CASSRASTYEQYF.

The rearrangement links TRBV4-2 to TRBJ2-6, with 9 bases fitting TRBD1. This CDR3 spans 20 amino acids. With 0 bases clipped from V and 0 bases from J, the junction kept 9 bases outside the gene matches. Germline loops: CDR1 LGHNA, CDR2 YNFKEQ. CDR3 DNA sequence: TGTGCCAGCAGCCAAGACTTTATGGGGACAGGGAGCTCTGGGGCCAACGTCCTGACTTTC. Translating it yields CASSQDFMGTGSSGANVLTF.

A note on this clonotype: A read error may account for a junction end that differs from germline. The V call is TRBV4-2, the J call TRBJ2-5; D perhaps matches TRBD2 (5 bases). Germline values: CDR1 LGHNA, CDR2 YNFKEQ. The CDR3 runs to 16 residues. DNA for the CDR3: TGTGACAGCAGCCAGGACGCAACTAGGCGTGAAGAGACCCAGTACTTC. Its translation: CDSSQDATRREETQYF.

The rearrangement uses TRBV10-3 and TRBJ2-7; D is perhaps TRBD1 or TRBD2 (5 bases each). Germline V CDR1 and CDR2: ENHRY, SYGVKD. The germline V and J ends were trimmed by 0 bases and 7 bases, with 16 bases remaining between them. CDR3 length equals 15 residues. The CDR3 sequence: CAISESAGTHGEQYF. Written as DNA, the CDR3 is TGTGCCATCAGTGAGTCGGCCGGGACCCATGGGGAGCAGTACTTC.

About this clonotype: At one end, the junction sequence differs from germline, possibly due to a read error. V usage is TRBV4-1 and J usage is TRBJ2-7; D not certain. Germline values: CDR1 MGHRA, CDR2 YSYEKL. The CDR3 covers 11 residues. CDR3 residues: CASRQAYEQYF. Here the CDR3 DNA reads TGCGCCAGCAGACAAGCCTACGAGCAGTACTTC.

The DNA for the CDR3 is TGTGCCAGTATGACCGGGACAAACAACTATGGCTACACCTTC. Translating it yields CASMTGTNNYGYTF. The gene calls are TRBV7-2 and TRBJ1-2, with a possible D match to TRBD1 (6 bases). Trimming took off 9 bases at V and 2 bases at J, with 16 bases between the two ends. The CDR3 extends over 14 amino acids. Germline loops: CDR1 SGHTA, CDR2 FQGNSA.

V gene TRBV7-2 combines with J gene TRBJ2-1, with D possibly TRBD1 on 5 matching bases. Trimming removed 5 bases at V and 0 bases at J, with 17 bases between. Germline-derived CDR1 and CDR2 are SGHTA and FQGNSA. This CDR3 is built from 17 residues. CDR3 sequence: CASSLRAGSSSYNEQFF. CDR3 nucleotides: TGTGCCAGCAGCCTACGGGCAGGGTCGAGCTCCTACAATGAGCAGTTCTTC.

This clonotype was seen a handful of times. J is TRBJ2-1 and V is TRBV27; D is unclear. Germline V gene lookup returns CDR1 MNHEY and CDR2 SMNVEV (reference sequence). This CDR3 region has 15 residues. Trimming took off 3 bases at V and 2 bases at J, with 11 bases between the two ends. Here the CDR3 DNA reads TGTGCCAGCAGTTTTTCGCCAGGAACCTACAATGAGCAGTTCTTC. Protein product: CASSFSPGTYNEQFF.

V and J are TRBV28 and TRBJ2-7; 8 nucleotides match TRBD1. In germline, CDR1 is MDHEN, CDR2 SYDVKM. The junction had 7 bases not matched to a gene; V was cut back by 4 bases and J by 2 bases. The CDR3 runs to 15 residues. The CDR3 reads CASSSPTGVAYEQYF. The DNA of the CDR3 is TGTGCCAGCAGTTCCCCGACAGGGGTGGCCTACGAGCAGTACTTC.

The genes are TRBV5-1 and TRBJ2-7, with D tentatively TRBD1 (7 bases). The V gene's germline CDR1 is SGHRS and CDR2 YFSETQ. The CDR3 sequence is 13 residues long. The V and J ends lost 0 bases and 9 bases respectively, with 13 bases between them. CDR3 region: CASSLESRGAQYF. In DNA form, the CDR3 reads TGCGCCAGCAGCTTGGAGTCCAGGGGGGCGCAGTACTTC.

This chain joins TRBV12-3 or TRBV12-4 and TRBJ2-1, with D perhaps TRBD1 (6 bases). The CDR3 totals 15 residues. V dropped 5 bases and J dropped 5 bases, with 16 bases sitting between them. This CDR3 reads CASSPQGKRHNEQFF. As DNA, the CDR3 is TGTGCCAGCAGTCCTCAGGGGAAAAGACACAATGAGCAGTTCTTC.

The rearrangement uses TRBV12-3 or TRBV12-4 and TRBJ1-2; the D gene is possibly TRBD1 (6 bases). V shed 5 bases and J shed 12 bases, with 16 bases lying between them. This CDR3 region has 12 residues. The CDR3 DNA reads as TGTGCCAGCAGTCCATATAGGGCAGGGGACACCTTC. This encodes CASSPYRAGDTF.

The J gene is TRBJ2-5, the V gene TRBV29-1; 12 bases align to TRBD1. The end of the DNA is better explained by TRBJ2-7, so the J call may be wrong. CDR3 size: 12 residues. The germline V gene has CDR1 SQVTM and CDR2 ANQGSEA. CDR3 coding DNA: TGCAGCGTGGGACAGGGGGCGAACGAGCAGTACTTC. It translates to CSVGQGANEQYF.